The clone carrying this T cell receptor (beta chain) turned up a few times. What it binds is not known. Deletions cut 3 bases from V and 0 bases from J, with 7 bases between. CDR1 and CDR2 from the germline V gene are KGHDR and SFDVKD. This CDR3 spans 14 amino acids. This sample was included in a study of T-cell memory formation after mild COVID-19. The overall study: The study found TCR clusters largely donor specific.

Study results and limitations: Within pre-infection memory, some responding clones were found, suggesting cross-reactive memory joined. Balance between CD4 and CD8 was seen in clones contracting day 15 to 85, and a CD4+ lean was seen in later expanders.

Constant-segment-primed 5'RACE gave TCR alpha and TCR beta cDNA libraries with sample barcodes and UMIs. TCRdb re-derived calls from the 5' RACE reads in MiXCR, one entry per CDR3 protein. Here the sample spans 400,000 to 550,000 distinct CDR3 sequences, around a quarter being singletons. This clonotype was sampled from an adult woman who had mild COVID-19 (a few samples of this study predate the infection). Cell type and time point are not known. Source material: PBMCs or a T cell subset sorted from them (not recorded which). The rearrangement links TRBV24-1 to TRBJ1-2, with no clear D. In DNA, the CDR3 is TGTGCCACCAGTGATGCGACTGCTAACTATGGCTACACCTTC. Its translation: CATSDATANYGYTF.